Shown below are 30 T cell receptor beta chains from a single sample sequenced in a study of T cell responses to AZD1222 COVID-19 vaccine. Libraries were prepared by immunoSEQ multiplex PCR; TCRdb keeps only in-frame clonotypes and omits some of them. The sample lists over 90,000 clones, around 87% occurring once. Sample: peripheral blood, taken on day 0 of AZD1222 vaccination. The receptors were gathered from an adult in good health.

The V gene is TRBV5-4, the J gene TRBJ2-1; D is perhaps TRBD2 (5 bases). Per the germline V gene, CDR1 is SGHNT and CDR2 is YYREEE (reference sequence). CDR3 length: 14 amino acids. Deletions cut 4 bases from V and 7 bases from J, with 15 bases between. The DNA of the CDR3 is TGTGCCAGCAGCGTAGCCTCCCCGGGGAATGAGCAGTTCTTC. Translated, it gives CASSVASPGNEQFF.

V gene TRBV29-1 combines with J gene TRBJ2-5, with D hard to call. In germline, CDR1 is SQVTM, CDR2 ANQGSEA. Trimming removed 7 bases at V and 3 bases at J, with 9 bases between. The CDR3 spans 11 residues. CDR3 in DNA: TGCAGCGGGGTCCTAAAAGAGACCCAGTACTTC. It yields the protein CSGVLKETQYF.

V gene TRBV9 combines with J gene TRBJ2-7; D call uncertain. The CDR3 covers 12 residues. CDR1 SGDLS and CDR2 YYNGEE come from the germline V gene. Trimming removed 4 bases from V and 1 base from J, with 6 bases in between. This chain's CDR3 is CASSSSSYEQYF. DNA of the CDR3: TGTGCCAGCAGCTCTTCGTCCTACGAGCAGTACTTC.

This chain connects TRBV5-1 to TRBJ2-7; D gene ambiguous. CDR1 is SGHRS and CDR2 is YFSETQ in the germline V gene. The CDR3 length is 13 residues. V dropped 5 bases and J dropped 3 bases, with 12 bases sitting between them. The CDR3 loop is CASSIPTGYEQYF. In DNA form, the CDR3 reads TGCGCCAGCAGTATTCCTACGGGCTACGAGCAGTACTTC.

The chain is built from TRBV5-1 and TRBJ1-6; 9 nucleotides line up with TRBD1. Unmatched junction bases numbered 6, after V lost 4 bases and J lost 7 bases. Germline V lookup: CDR1 SGHRS, CDR2 YFSETQ. The CDR3 runs to 15 residues. This CDR3 reads CASSASGQGNSPLHF. In DNA form, the CDR3 reads TGCGCCAGCAGCGCTTCGGGACAGGGAAATTCACCCCTCCACTTT.

The J gene is TRBJ1-5, the V gene TRBV6-5; unclear D gene. The V end was cut by 5 bases, the J end by 5 bases, with 13 bases between. The CDR3 loop spans 14 amino acids. Per germline, CDR1 MNHEY and CDR2 SVGAGI. The CDR3 DNA sequence: TGTGCCAGCAGTACCCGACCGACCCATCAGCCCCAGCATTTT. Translating it yields CASSTRPTHQPQHF.

The rearrangement links TRBV7-8 to TRBJ2-7, with 15 bases lining up with TRBD2. Germline loops: CDR1 SGHVS, CDR2 FQNEAQ. Trimming removed 2 bases from V and 5 bases from J; junction bases left unmatched: 7. The CDR3 spans 17 residues. The CDR3 DNA sequence: TGTGCCAGCAGCTTAACCTCGGGACTAGCGGGAGGCCACGAGCAGTACTTC. This encodes CASSLTSGLAGGHEQYF. Supplemented by reference TRBV7-8 and TRBJ2-7, the full variable domain reads GAGVSQSPRYKVAKRGQDVALRCDPISGHVSLFWYQQALGQGPEFLTYFQNEAQLDKSGLPSDRFFAERPEGSVSTLKIQRTQQEDSAVYLCASSLTSGLAGGHEQYFGPGTRLTVT.

The gene calls are TRBV19 and TRBJ1-5, with D hard to call. This CDR3 has 12 residues. Trimming removed 7 bases from V and 7 bases from J, with 11 bases in between. Germline loops: CDR1 LNHDA, CDR2 SQIVND (reference sequence). The DNA of the CDR3 is TGTGCCAGTACCTTAGACAACCAGCCCCAGCATTTT. It yields the protein CASTLDNQPQHF.

This clone has only one observation. This chain joins TRBV6-5 and TRBJ2-1; 9 nucleotides agree with TRBD1. Germline trimming cut 9 bases from V and 8 bases from J; bases unmatched to any gene: 14. The CDR3 length is 15 residues. Per germline, CDR1 MNHEY and CDR2 SVGAGI. As DNA, the CDR3 is TGTGCCAGTCATAAACAGGGGGCGATCTTACATGAGCAGTTCTTC. Residues: CASHKQGAILHEQFF.

This chain uses TRBV2 with TRBJ2-5; a weak D match, TRBD2 (5 bases). The V gene lost 4 bases and the J gene lost 4 bases, with 16 bases spanning the gap. The CDR3 totals 15 residues. The V gene's germline CDR1 is SNHLY and CDR2 FYNNEI. CDR3 protein: CASSVRLALGETQYF. For the CDR3, the DNA is TGTGCCAGCAGTGTAAGGCTAGCTCTCGGAGAGACCCAGTACTTC.

CDR3 sequence (DNA): TGTGCCAGCAGCCTCCAGGGGGGGCGCGGAGGTGAAGCTTTCTTT. This gives the protein CASSLQGGRGGEAFF. The chain joins TRBV13 to TRBJ1-1, with TRBD1 matching 7 bases. The V gene end was trimmed by 5 bases and the J gene end by 7 bases; junction bases not matched to a gene: 13. Germline CDR1 is PRHDT and CDR2 is FYEKMQ (reference sequence). The CDR3 extends over 15 amino acids. Variable domain in full (rest from reference TRBV13 and TRBJ1-1): AAGVIQSPRHLIKEKRETATLKCYPIPRHDTVYWYQQGPGQDPQFLISFYEKMQSDKGSIPDRFSAQQFSDYHSELNMSSLELGDSALYFCASSLQGGRGGEAFFGQGTRLTVV.

The rearrangement joins TRBV2 to TRBJ2-3; D not certain. Germline loops: CDR1 SNHLY, CDR2 FYNNEI. The CDR3 has 15 residues. The V end lost 8 bases, the J end lost 6 bases, and 21 bases lay between the germline ends. Written as DNA, the CDR3 is TGTGCCAGCCCCAGCGTGGCCCTTGTAGGGGATACGCAGTATTTT. This encodes CASPSVALVGDTQYF.

This clone has just one count. The rearrangement uses TRBV4-3 and TRBJ2-3, with TRBD1 identical over 11 bases. The CDR3 length is 16 residues. Looked up from germline, CDR1 is LGHNA and CDR2 is YSLEER. V gave up 3 bases and J gave up 4 bases; unmatched junction bases: 6. CDR3 coding DNA: TGCGCCAGCAGCCATATCCCGGGACAGGGGGCAGATACGCAGTATTTT. This gives the protein CASSHIPGQGADTQYF.

The rearrangement links TRBV5-8 to TRBJ2-3; TRBD2 agrees at 12 bases. This CDR3 spans 16 amino acids. Germline V gene sequence: CDR1 SGHTS, CDR2 YDEGEE. The V and J ends lost 4 bases and 3 bases, in that order; junction bases with no gene match: 6. CDR3 protein: CASSPLAGGSTDTQYF. CDR3 DNA sequence: TGTGCCAGCAGCCCACTAGCGGGAGGTAGTACAGATACGCAGTATTTT.

The chain joins TRBV6-5 to TRBJ1-1; D remains unclear. Deletions cut 1 base from V and 1 base from J, with 4 bases between. Germline CDR1 is MNHEY and CDR2 is SVGAGI. The CDR3 length is 13 residues. CDR3: CASSYFRNTEAFF. The CDR3 coding sequence is TGTGCCAGCAGTTACTTCCGGAACACTGAAGCTTTCTTT.

This chain links TRBV4-2 with TRBJ1-4; 8 bases map to TRBD1. Germline CDR1 LGHNA, CDR2 YNFKEQ. The CDR3 runs 17 residues. J gave up 0 bases and V 4 bases, and 7 bases lay outside the gene matches. The CDR3 spells CASSPRQGPATNEKLFF. The CDR3 DNA is TGTGCCAGCAGCCCCCGACAGGGGCCCGCAACTAATGAAAAACTGTTTTTT.

J is TRBJ2-2 and V is TRBV6-2 or TRBV6-3, with no clear D. This CDR3 comprises 12 residues. V was cut by 2 bases and J by 6 bases, with 4 bases left in between. Germline assignment: CDR1 MNHEY and CDR2 SVGEGT. The CDR3 region is CASSYASGELFF. The CDR3 nucleotides are TGTGCCAGCAGTTACGCATCCGGGGAGCTGTTTTTT.

This chain uses TRBV19 with TRBJ2-3; D is unclear. Trimming shortened V by 1 base and J by 2 bases, and 4 bases separated the two germline ends. The CDR3 has 13 residues. Germline V CDR1 and CDR2: LNHDA, SQIVND (reference sequence). Written as DNA, the CDR3 is TGTGCCAGTAGTATAGGGTACACAGATACGCAGTATTTT. It specifies CASSIGYTDTQYF. Full variable domain (rest looked up from reference TRBV19 and TRBJ2-3): DGGITQSPKYLFRKEGQNVTLSCEQNLNHDAMYWYRQDPGQGLRLIYYSQIVNDFQKGDIAEGYSVSREKKESFPLTVTSAQKNPTAFYLCASSIGYTDTQYFGPGTRLTVL.

The rearrangement uses TRBV28 and TRBJ1-1, with 10 bases fitting TRBD1. The V gene end was trimmed by 2 bases and the J gene end by 7 bases; junction bases not matched to a gene: 7. The CDR3 has 15 residues. CDR1 and CDR2 (germline): MDHEN, SYDVKM. The CDR3 DNA reads TGTGCCAGCAGTTTACCCGGGACAGGGGCACTTGAAGCTTTCTTT. Translation: CASSLPGTGALEAFF.

The chain couples TRBV19 to TRBJ2-7; no clear D gene. CDR1 is LNHDA and CDR2 is SQIVND in the germline V gene (reference sequence). Trimming stripped 2 bases from V and 0 bases from J, with 8 bases between. CDR3 length equals 14 residues. Here the CDR3 reads CASSITYVSYEQYF. The CDR3 nucleotides read TGTGCCAGTAGTATAACGTATGTCTCCTACGAGCAGTACTTC.

The chain employs TRBV7-9 and TRBJ2-7; D ambiguous. The CDR3 consists of 12 residues. Deletions cut 5 bases from V and 0 bases from J, with 5 bases between. Germline lookup yields CDR1 SEHNR and CDR2 FQNEAQ (reference sequence). The DNA for the CDR3 is TGTGCCAGCAGCCGCTCCTCCTACGAGCAGTACTTC. Encoded protein: CASSRSSYEQYF.

This chain links TRBV2 with TRBJ1-5, with 9 bases fitting TRBD1. Trimming at V came to 11 bases and at J to 7 bases, leaving 15 bases not matched to a gene. The germline V gene encodes CDR1 SNHLY and CDR2 FYNNEI. This CDR3 region has 15 residues. The CDR3, as DNA: TGTGCCGGAACCCGGGACAGGGTATTTGGACAGCCCCAGCATTTT. Its protein is CAGTRDRVFGQPQHF.

The J gene is TRBJ1-5, the V gene TRBV24-1, with D possibly matching TRBD1 (6 bases). Between the trimmed V and J ends, which lost 3 bases and 9 bases, there was a span of 17 bases. In germline, CDR1 is KGHDR, CDR2 SFDVKD. The CDR3 is 15 amino acids. The CDR3 DNA reads as TGTGCCACCAGTGATGGGGGGGCAGGGGAGTCGCCCCAGCATTTT. Protein: CATSDGGAGESPQHF.

This clone has just a few counts. This chain uses TRBV3-1 (or the pseudogene TRBV3-2) with TRBJ1-5, with 8 bases matching TRBD1. J was trimmed by 9 bases and V by 1 base; bases with no gene match: 5. Germline V gene lookup returns CDR1 LGHDT and CDR2 YNNKEL (reference sequence). There are 14 residues in the CDR3. The CDR3 spells CASSQGGGTGPQHF. The CDR3 region has the DNA TGTGCCAGCAGCCAAGGGGGAGGGACAGGGCCCCAGCATTTT.

The chain couples TRBV2 to TRBJ1-2; D is possibly TRBD1 (5 bases). Germline CDR1 and CDR2: SNHLY and FYNNEI. This CDR3 has 14 amino acids. The germline V and J ends were trimmed by 5 bases and 4 bases, with 14 bases remaining between them. CDR3 sequence (DNA): TGTGCCAGCAGTTCCTCGGGCAGGGTCTATGGCTACACCTTC. Amino acid sequence: CASSSSGRVYGYTF. The entire variable domain, with the rest obtained from reference TRBV2 and TRBJ1-2, is as follows: EPEVTQTPSHQVTQMGQEVILRCVPISNHLYFYWYRQILGQKVEFLVSFYNNEISEKSEIFDDQFSVERPDGSNFTLKIRSTKLEDSAMYFCASSSSGRVYGYTFGSGTRLTVV.

This clone was detected only a few times. V is TRBV24-1 and J is TRBJ2-3; D might be TRBD1 (5 bases). Between the trimmed V and J ends, which lost 12 bases and 0 bases, there was a span of 15 bases. This CDR3 is 14 amino acids long. The V gene's germline CDR1 is KGHDR and CDR2 SFDVKD. CDR3 coding DNA: TGTGCCTCCCAGGGTCGTTCTAGCACAGATACGCAGTATTTT. This translates into CASQGRSSTDTQYF.

This clone was counted once. The gene calls are TRBV28 and TRBJ2-5; tentatively, D is TRBD2 (5 bases). The CDR3 extends over 13 amino acids. The germline V gene has CDR1 MDHEN and CDR2 SYDVKM. V shed 2 bases and J shed 5 bases, with 9 bases lying between them. CDR3 nucleotide sequence: TGTGCCAGCAGTTTAGGCGGGCGTGAGACCCAGTACTTC. It encodes CASSLGGRETQYF.

The chain recombines TRBV6-5 with TRBJ2-7, with D perhaps being TRBD1 or TRBD2 (6 bases each). This CDR3 is built from 14 residues. Trimming shortened V by 7 bases and J by 3 bases, and 16 bases separated the two germline ends. The germline CDR1 and CDR2 sequences are MNHEY and SVGAGI. The CDR3 sequence: CASNWGRGGYEQYF. CDR3 coding DNA: TGTGCCAGCAATTGGGGCAGGGGAGGCTACGAGCAGTACTTC.

The chain is built from TRBV5-8 and TRBJ2-3, with D perhaps given as TRBD1 or TRBD2 (6 bases each). CDR1 SGHTS and CDR2 YDEGEE come from the germline V gene. This CDR3 contains 16 residues. The germline V and J ends were trimmed by 4 bases and 4 bases, with 19 bases remaining between them. CDR3 protein: CASSQEGRGPADTQYF. Here the CDR3 DNA reads TGTGCCAGCAGCCAGGAGGGCAGGGGCCCCGCAGATACGCAGTATTTT.

The chain has TRBV19 and TRBJ2-7; 10 bases are shared with TRBD2. V shed 4 bases, J shed 1 base, and the junction held 4 bases outside the gene matches. Germline CDR1 is LNHDA and CDR2 is SQIVND (reference sequence). The CDR3 has 15 residues. The CDR3 nucleotides are TGTGCCAGTAGTAGGGTAGCGGGGGGTTCCTACGAGCAGTACTTC. Translating gives CASSRVAGGSYEQYF.